A single sample gave rise to the 5 T cell receptor beta chains below, sequenced in a study of CD8 T cells in Susac syndrome. Reverse transcription of roughly 0.5 to 1 ug RNA was carried out with random hexamers. TCRdb re-derived calls from the immunoSEQ multiplex PCR reads in MiXCR, one entry per CDR3 protein. The data contain some 110,000 distinct CDR3 sequences, approximately 93% of them singletons. The source material was CD4+ T cells from PBMCs. The receptors were sampled from a human donor with multiple sclerosis.

This chain joins TRBV30 and TRBJ1-2, with D maybe TRBD1 (5 bases). CDR1 is GTSNPN, CDR2 SVGIG, per germline (reference sequence). This CDR3 contains 12 residues. Trimming stripped 1 base from V and 2 bases from J, with 5 bases between. CDR3 sequence reads: CAWSEGNYGYTF. The CDR3 DNA sequence: TGTGCCTGGAGTGAGGGGAACTATGGCTACACCTTC.

The rearrangement links TRBV30 to TRBJ2-2, with no clear D. Trimming took 3 bases from V and 6 from J, leaving 11 bases between them. CDR3 length equals 13 residues. From germline, CDR1 is GTSNPN and CDR2 SVGIG (reference sequence). As DNA, the CDR3 is TGTGCCTGGAGCCCCTTGCGGCCCGGGGAGCTGTTTTTT. Protein sequence: CAWSPLRPGELFF.

This chain's CDR3 is CASSYSINSPLHF. In nucleotides, the CDR3 is TGTGCCAGCAGTTACTCGATTAATTCACCCCTCCACTTT. The chain joins TRBV6-5 to TRBJ1-6; D gene unclear. Trimming took off 0 bases at V and 6 bases at J, with 3 bases between the two ends. Germline-derived CDR1 and CDR2 are MNHEY and SVGAGI. The CDR3 consists of 13 residues.

The chain links TRBV5-1 to TRBJ1-1, with 9 bases matching TRBD1. The germline gives CDR1 SGHRS, CDR2 YFSETQ. Trimming took 3 bases from V and 1 from J; bases not matched to a gene: 4. The CDR3 runs to 15 residues. CDR3 in amino acids: CASSSADRGNTEAFF. For the CDR3, the DNA is TGCGCCAGCAGCTCGGCGGACAGGGGGAACACTGAAGCTTTCTTT.

The rearrangement joins TRBV2 to TRBJ1-5; the D is unclear. The length of the CDR3 is 13 residues. Germline V CDR1 and CDR2: SNHLY, FYNNEI. V lost 7 bases to trimming and J lost 6 bases, with 13 bases between them. The CDR3 is CASTLGEGQPQHF. The DNA for the CDR3 is TGTGCCAGCACCCTCGGGGAGGGTCAGCCCCAGCATTTT.